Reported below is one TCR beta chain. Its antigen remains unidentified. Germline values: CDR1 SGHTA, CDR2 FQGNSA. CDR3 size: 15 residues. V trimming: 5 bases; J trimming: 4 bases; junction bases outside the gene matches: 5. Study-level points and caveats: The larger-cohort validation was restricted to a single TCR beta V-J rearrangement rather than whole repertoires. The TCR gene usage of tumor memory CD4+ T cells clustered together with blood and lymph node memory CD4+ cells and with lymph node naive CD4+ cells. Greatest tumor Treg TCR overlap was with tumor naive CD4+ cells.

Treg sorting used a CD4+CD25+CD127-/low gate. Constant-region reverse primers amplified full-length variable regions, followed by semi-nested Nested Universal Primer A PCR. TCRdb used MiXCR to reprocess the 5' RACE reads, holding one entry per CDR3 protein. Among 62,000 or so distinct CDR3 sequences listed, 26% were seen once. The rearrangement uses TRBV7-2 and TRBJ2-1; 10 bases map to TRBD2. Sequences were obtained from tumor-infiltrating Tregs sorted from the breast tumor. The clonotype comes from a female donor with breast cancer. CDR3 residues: CASSRTSGSYNEQFF. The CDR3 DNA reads TGTGCCAGCAGCCGGACTAGCGGATCATACAATGAGCAGTTCTTC. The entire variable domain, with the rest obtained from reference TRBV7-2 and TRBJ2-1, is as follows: GAGVSQSPSNKVTEKGKDVELRCDPISGHTALYWYRQSLGQGLEFLIYFQGNSAPDKSGLPSDRFSAERTGGSVSTLTIQRTQQEDSAVYLCASSRTSGSYNEQFFGPGTRLTVL.